This T cell receptor beta chain was observed in a study of HIV-infected patients and healthy controls. Overall study findings and caveats: HIV-infected patients and controls differed significantly in mean usage of eight alpha and eight beta V genes. The authors saw processing only sixteen HIV-infected individuals as a major limitation on generality.

Reverse transcription used roughly 480 ng RNA and constant-region primers for alpha and beta. Each of the alpha and beta chains got its own library through chain-specific third strand synthesis with indices. Using its own MiXCR run on the 5' RACE reads, TCRdb lists one record per CDR3 protein. The repertoire holds some 20,000 distinct CDR3 sequences, with more than 10% as singletons. Whole blood was used without fractionation, so all unsorted peripheral T cells were included. The RNA source was an approximately 2.7 ml peripheral blood draw. This clonotype has just one count. Its target is unknown. This sequence originates from an adult in good health. Sequenced sample: blood.

CDR3 residues: CSASGLAGEETQYF. The CDR3 DNA is TGCAGTGCTAGTGGACTAGCGGGGGAAGAGACCCAGTACTTC. V is TRBV20-1 and J is TRBJ2-5; 13 bases fit TRBD2. The junction had 1 base not matched to a gene; V was cut back by 3 bases and J by 3 bases. CDR3 length: 14 residues. CDR1 is DFQATT, CDR2 SNEGSKA, per germline (reference sequence).